These T cell receptor beta chains were read from a single sample in a study of shared clonotypes between healthy human individuals. Libraries were prepared by immunoSEQ multiplex PCR; TCRdb keeps only in-frame clonotypes and omits some of them. The sample holds 2 million to 2.5 million clones, under 97% seen once. Sample: naive CD4+ T cells sorted from blood. These receptors came from a man younger than 30 in good health. CDR3s include the opening cysteine and the closing phenylalanine or tryptophan.

j_call v_call cdr3_aa
TRBJ1-6 TRBV5-1 CASSLMTVPGGSPLHF
TRBJ2-2 TRBV5-1 CASSLGFSRANTGELFF
TRBJ2-7 TRBV2 CASGTGRYEQYF
TRBJ1-3 TRBV19 CASRDPGNTIYF
TRBJ2-7 TRBV28 CASSFAGAGVAEQYF
TRBJ2-7 TRBV18 CASSPGQKDLGEQYF
TRBJ2-2 TRBV18 CASSPTSGRIGELFF
TRBJ1-4 TRBV6-1 CASSGQGFIEKLFF
TRBJ1-1 TRBV9 CASSVNQEDTEAFF
TRBJ1-4 TRBV5-1 CASRPTGNNEKLFF
TRBJ2-3 TRBV5-1 CASSLAFATDTQYF
TRBJ1-6 TRBV7-9 CASSSGVGNSPLHF
TRBJ2-7 TRBV7-9 CASSLVGEEQYF
TRBJ1-1 TRBV7-6 CASSLIGRGSSNTEAFF
TRBJ2-1 TRBV5-1 CASSLVASGGAAYNEQFF
TRBJ2-5 TRBV19 CASSTGTSGRALQETQYF
TRBJ1-1 TRBV10-3 CAISQRESGTEAFF
TRBJ2-1 TRBV10-3 CAISDRTSGDYNEQFF
TRBJ2-3 TRBV7-3 CASSLRGDSTDTQYF
TRBJ2-3 TRBV5-4 CASSLSQTSAASTDTQYF
TRBJ2-1 TRBV19 CASSLPLGRFTYNEQFF
TRBJ1-2 TRBV19 CASSITNDRPYGYTF
TRBJ1-6 TRBV9 CASSAGPKDSPLHF
TRBJ2-3 TRBV7-2 CASSQESSYTDTQYF
TRBJ2-2 TRBV2 CASSEVAHTGELFF
TRBJ1-3 TRBV2 CASVRQGEAGNTIYF
TRBJ1-1 TRBV6-6 CATQGQNTEAFF
TRBJ2-7 TRBV27 CASRPVGEDPLEQYF
TRBJ2-1 TRBV7-2 CASSLEGTGYNEQFF
TRBJ1-2 TRBV10-3 CAISEGAGADGYTF
TRBJ1-6 TRBV9 CASSVGGGVDSPLHF
TRBJ1-1 TRBV28 CASEIGGSEAFF
TRBJ2-1 TRBV5-1 CASSQRDYPYNEQFF
TRBJ2-7 TRBV7-9 CASSSTGLAVYEQYF
TRBJ1-2 TRBV19 CASKPGQGRHGYTF
TRBJ2-3 TRBV10-3 CAIRGTDTQTRTDTQYF
TRBJ2-5 TRBV5-4 CASSSLREGVWTQYF
TRBJ1-2 TRBV27 CAKRDGNYGYTF
TRBJ1-4 TRBV2 CASSFTPGTGITNEKLFF
TRBJ1-1 TRBV2 CASRTGASNTEAFF
TRBJ2-7 TRBV5-8 CASSRTGQGRNEQYF
TRBJ1-5 TRBV21-1 CASSKALYRDSQPQHF
TRBJ2-1 TRBV5-6 CASSLETGKLGEQFF
TRBJ1-2 TRBV10-3 CAISGGHQYGYTF
TRBJ1-4 TRBV11-2 CASSLIPKGTNEKLFF
TRBJ1-5 TRBV19 CASSSYRGATQPQHF
TRBJ2-2 TRBV10-3 CAISLHTGDRLFF
TRBJ1-5 TRBV28 CASSPTETSNQPQHF
TRBJ1-2 TRBV30 CAWSGNNYGYTF